The clone carrying this T cell receptor (beta chain) showed up just a few times. Its antigen is still unknown. The data originate from a study of early T cells in non-severe SARS-CoV-2 infection. One entry per CDR3 protein, called by TCRdb with MiXCR from the 5' RACE reads. The sample lists some 61,000 distinct CDR3 sequences, approximately 10% occurring once. Study observations and caveats: Clonotype matching in VDJdb favored anti-spike CD8 responses and did not capture private and CD4 specificities.

This receptor was identified in an adult who was a healthcare worker with PCR-confirmed SARS-CoV-2 infection or an uninfected control (not recorded which). Sequencing input: whole blood.

DNA for the CDR3: TGTGCCAGCAGCTTAGGTATATCATATGGCTACACCTTC. It encodes CASSLGISYGYTF. This chain joins TRBV5-6 and TRBJ1-2; D unresolved. The germline V gene encodes CDR1 SGHDT and CDR2 YYEEEE. Trimming removed 2 bases from V and 5 bases from J, with 10 bases in between. The CDR3 totals 13 residues.